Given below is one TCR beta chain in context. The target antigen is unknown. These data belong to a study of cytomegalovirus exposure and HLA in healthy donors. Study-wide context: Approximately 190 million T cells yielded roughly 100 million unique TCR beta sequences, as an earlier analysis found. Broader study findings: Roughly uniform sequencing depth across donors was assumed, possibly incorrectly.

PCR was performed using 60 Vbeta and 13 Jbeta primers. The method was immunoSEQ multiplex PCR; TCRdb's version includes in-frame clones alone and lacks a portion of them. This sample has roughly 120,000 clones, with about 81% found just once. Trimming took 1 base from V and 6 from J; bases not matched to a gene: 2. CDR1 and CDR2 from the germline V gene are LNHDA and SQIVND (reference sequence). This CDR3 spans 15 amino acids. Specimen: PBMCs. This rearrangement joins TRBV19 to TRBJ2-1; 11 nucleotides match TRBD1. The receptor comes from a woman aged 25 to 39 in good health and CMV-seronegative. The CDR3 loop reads CASSIGDRGTNEQFF. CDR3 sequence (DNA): TGTGCCAGTAGTATAGGGGACAGGGGGACCAATGAGCAGTTCTTC.